Shown below are 26 T cell receptor beta chains from a single sample sequenced in a study of tissue T cells after allogeneic stem cell transplantation. The protocol was immunoSEQ multiplex PCR, while the TCRdb copy is restricted to in-frame clones and leaves out a portion. The sample carries roughly 7,200 clones, approximately 46% recorded once. Sample time point: mouse harvest day 7 after allogeneic transplant. Mouse grafts combined 10^7 T-cell-depleted bone marrow cells with 10^6 splenic CD5+ T cells. The specimen was gut tissue. The receptors come from a female BALB/c mouse given C57BL/6 T cells with graft-versus-host disease after an allogeneic hematopoietic cell transplant.

In regard to this clone: All gene names here are mouse names. The read ends 1 residue shy of where the CDR3 ends; the end is completed using the germline J gene. The V call is TRBV23, the J call TRBJ2-1; the D call TRBD1 from the table was never checked on the DNA. Germline CDR1 is KGHTA and CDR2 is FQNQQP. The CDR3 loop spans 14 amino acids. CDR3 sequence reads: CSSSHNINYAEQFF. The DNA read from the CDR3 is TGCTCCAGCAGTCACAACATTAACTATGCTGAGCAGTTC. Variable domain in full (rest from reference TRBV23 and TRBJ2-1): DAAVTQKPRYLIKMKGQEAEMKCIPEKGHTAVFWYQQKQSKELKFLIYFQNQQPLDQIDMVKERFSAVCPSSSLCSLGIRTCEAEDSALYLCSSSHNINYAEQFFGPGTRLTVL.

Comment on this clone: Gene names are mouse gene names. The read ends 1 residue early relative to the CDR3; the germline J gene fills the gap. The rearrangement links TRBV4 to TRBJ1-1; a weak D match, TRBD1 (6 bases). The germline V gene has CDR1 LGHDT and CDR2 YNNKQL (reference sequence). The CDR3 sequence is 15 residues long. V lost 5 bases and J 1 base, leaving 14 bases between the germline ends. CDR3 region: CASSKSGTQNTEVFF. CDR3 DNA, as far as it was read: TGTGCCAGCAGCAAATCCGGGACACAAAACACAGAAGTCTTC.

The table lists this clone with a few counts. Any gene name here is a mouse gene name. Coverage ceases 1 residue before the CDR3 finishes, and the germline J gene fills in the end. The chain joins TRBV23 to TRBJ2-2; the table's D call TRBD2 went unverified against the DNA. CDR3 length: 17 residues. Germline CDR1 is KGHTA and CDR2 is FQNQQP. The CDR3 DNA, read in part, is TGCTCCAGCAGTCAATTTATTTGGGGGTCAAACACCGGGCAGCTCTAC. Amino acid sequence: CSSSQFIWGSNTGQLY. From start to end, the CDR3 is CSSSQFIWGSNTGQLYF.

This clone turned up a few times. Genes and germline come from the mouse. The CDR3 end falls 1 residue outside the read, so it is completed with the germline J gene. The V call is TRBV26, the J call TRBJ1-1; perhaps TRBD1 as D (6 bases). CDR1 is KGHPV, CDR2 FQNQEV, per germline (reference sequence). The V end lost 4 bases, the J end lost 1 base, and 7 bases lay between the germline ends. CDR3 length: 13 residues. CDR3 DNA, as far as it was read: TGTGCCAGCAGTCCGGACAGGAACACAGAAGTCTTC. It encodes CASSPDRNTEVF. In full, the CDR3 is CASSPDRNTEVFF.

A few counts support this clone. The genes are named according to mouse. The read ends 1 residue shy of where the CDR3 ends; the end is completed using the germline J gene. The genes are TRBV2 and TRBJ2-5, with D uncertain. V lost 0 bases to trimming and J lost 5 bases, with 6 bases between them. This CDR3 comprises 13 residues. Germline CDR1 and CDR2: LGHNA and YSYQKL. CDR3 region: CASSQDRGDTQYF. The CDR3 bases that were read are TGTGCCAGCAGCCAAGATCGGGGAGACACCCAGTAC.

By share, this clone counts as medium-sized (0.01 to 0.1%). Gene and germline names: mouse. The CDR3 extends 1 residue past the end of the read, so its final part is completed from the germline J gene. The rearrangement joins TRBV19 to TRBJ2-3; the D is unclear. Germline V gene data show CDR1 as FNHDT and CDR2 as SITEND (reference sequence). V lost 0 bases and J lost 0, with 5 bases in between. This CDR3 region has 14 residues. The CDR3 bases that were read are TGTGCCAGCAGTATAGTCAGTAGTGCAGAAACGCTGTAT. Amino acid sequence: CASSIVSSAETLY. The whole CDR3 is CASSIVSSAETLYF.

Regarding this clone: Gene names are the mouse ones. CDR3 DNA (partial): TGTGCCTGGCTCCGACTGGGGGTCTATGCTGAGCAGTTC. This sequence encodes CAWLRLGVYAEQF. The full CDR3 protein is CAWLRLGVYAEQFF. The V call is TRBV31, the J call TRBJ2-1; 9 bases match TRBD2. The read gets to within 1 residue of the CDR3 end, and the germline J gene fills in the rest. Germline V gene sequence: CDR1 GKSSPN, CDR2 SITVG. The CDR3 is 14 residues long. J lost 3 bases, V lost 5 bases, and 5 bases had no gene match.

In its sample, this clone is medium-sized. The gene symbols are mouse symbols. The read terminates 1 residue ahead of where the CDR3 ends, so the germline J gene completes it. The rearrangement links TRBV17 to TRBJ1-4, with D possibly matching TRBD1 (6 bases). Deletions cut 3 bases from V and 0 bases from J, with 8 bases between. Germline V CDR1 and CDR2: MNHDT, YYDKIL. The CDR3 has 15 amino acids. The CDR3 spells CASSSRGVSNERLFF. The covered CDR3 bases are TGTGCTAGCAGTAGTAGGGGGGTTTCCAACGAAAGATTATTT.

As to this clone: Mouse gene names and germline throughout. The missing CDR3 end, 1 residue past where the read stops, is filled in from the germline J gene. V is TRBV5 and J is TRBJ1-4; possibly TRBD1 for D (5 bases). CDR1 and CDR2 from the germline V gene are LGHNA and YNLKQL (reference sequence). Trimming cost V 2 bases and J 7 bases, with 5 bases left between them. The CDR3 is made up of 12 amino acids. The sequenced part of the CDR3 DNA is TGTGCCAGCAGCCAAAGGGGCGAAAGATTATTT. It translates to CASSQRGERLF. The whole CDR3 is CASSQRGERLFF.

Of note for this clone: Mouse gene names apply. The read finishes 1 residue shy of the CDR3 end, and the germline J gene is used to complete it. The V gene is TRBV13-1, the J gene TRBJ2-3; D not resolved. The CDR3 is made up of 12 amino acids. V was pared by 6 bases and J by 0 bases, with 5 bases between. Germline CDR1 is NSHNY and CDR2 is SYGAGN. CDR3 bases read: TGTGCCAGCACGGGGAGTGCAGAAACGCTGTAT. Translated: CASTGSAETLY. The whole CDR3 protein reads CASTGSAETLYF.

This clone has only a few counts. The germline and genes are mouse ones. The read stops 1 residue short of the end of the CDR3; the missing end is completed from the germline J gene. The chain is built from TRBV23 and TRBJ1-3; the D call of TRBD1 is as the table states it, not checked on the DNA. The CDR3 runs to 13 residues. Germline CDR1 and CDR2: KGHTA and FQNQQP. CDR3 bases read: TGCTCCAGCAGCCGGGACAATGGAAATACGCTCTAT. This codes for CSSSRDNGNTLY. The whole CDR3 is CSSSRDNGNTLYF. Variable domain in full (rest from reference TRBV23 and TRBJ1-3): DAAVTQKPRYLIKMKGQEAEMKCIPEKGHTAVFWYQQKQSKELKFLIYFQNQQPLDQIDMVKERFSAVCPSSSLCSLGIRTCEAEDSALYLCSSSRDNGNTLYFGEGSRLIVV.

This clone was seen more than once but under ten times. Gene labels here are mouse ones. CDR3 in amino acids: CASSQAGGSLYF. The covered CDR3 bases are TGTGCCAGCAGCCAAGCAGGGGGCTCGCTCTAT. The V and J genes are TRBV2 and TRBJ1-3, with 8 bases fitting TRBD1. The read is 1 residue too short to cover the CDR3 end, so that end is filled in from the germline J gene. CDR3 length: 12 amino acids. The J segment lost 11 bases and the V segment lost 1 base, leaving 1 base of the junction unmatched. In germline, CDR1 is LGHNA, CDR2 YSYQKL. Filled out from reference TRBV2 and TRBJ1-3, the complete variable domain reads DPKIIQKPKYLVAVTGSEKILICEQYLGHNAMYWYRQSAKKPLEFMFSYSYQKLMDNQTASSRFQPQSSKKNHLDLQITALKPDDSATYFCASSQAGGSLYFGEGSRLIVV.

This clone came up a few times. Gene names are the mouse ones. The CDR3 is cut off 1 residue early in the read; its end comes from the germline J gene. V usage is TRBV26 and J usage is TRBJ1-4; no clear D gene. Germline CDR1 is KGHPV and CDR2 is FQNQEV (reference sequence). Trimming left V 2 bases short and J 0 bases short, with 7 bases between. CDR3 length: 15 amino acids. This CDR3 is CASSLLRFSNERLFF. The part of the CDR3 DNA that was read is TGTGCCAGCAGTCTGCTCAGATTTTCCAACGAAAGATTATTT.

Of note for this clone: All gene names here are mouse names. The part of the CDR3 DNA that was read is TGCACCTGCAGTGCAGATCTCCTGGGGGGATACACCGGGCAGCTCTAC. Translated: CTCSADLLGGYTGQLY. The entire CDR3 protein is CTCSADLLGGYTGQLYF. V is TRBV1 and J is TRBJ2-2; 8 bases agree with TRBD2. The CDR3 end falls 1 residue outside the read, so it is completed with the germline J gene. Germline lookup yields CDR1 NSQYPW and CDR2 LRSPGD (reference sequence). There are 17 residues in the CDR3. V shed 0 bases, J shed 3 bases, and the junction held 6 bases outside the gene matches.

Points on this clone: Gene names are the mouse ones. The DNA read from the CDR3 is TGTGCCAGCAGTGGGGAGCGGGTCTTC. Translated: CASSGERVF. The whole CDR3 sequence is CASSGERVFF. This chain connects TRBV26 to TRBJ1-1; D gene ambiguous. Read coverage stops 1 residue before the CDR3 terminus; the germline J gene supplies the remainder. V lost 5 bases to trimming and J lost 11 bases, with 9 bases between them. CDR1 and CDR2 from the germline V gene are KGHPV and FQNQEV (reference sequence). This CDR3 comprises 10 residues.

As concerns this clone: Mouse germline and gene names are used. CDR3 sequence: CSSSQDSANTEVFF. The covered CDR3 bases are TGCTCCAGCAGTCAAGACAGTGCAAACACAGAAGTCTTC. The chain joins TRBV23 to TRBJ1-1; the table's D gene call, TRBD1, was not cross checked with the DNA. The CDR3 extends 1 residue past the end of the read, so its final part is completed from the germline J gene. Germline CDR1 KGHTA, CDR2 FQNQQP. The CDR3 has 14 amino acids. Filled out from reference TRBV23 and TRBJ1-1, the complete variable domain reads DAAVTQKPRYLIKMKGQEAEMKCIPEKGHTAVFWYQQKQSKELKFLIYFQNQQPLDQIDMVKERFSAVCPSSSLCSLGIRTCEAEDSALYLCSSSQDSANTEVFFGKGTRLTVV.

As regards this clone: Genes and germline are mouse. CDR3 loop: CASSLLGNERLFF. The CDR3 DNA, read in part, is TGTGCCAGCAGTCTGCTGGGTAACGAAAGATTATTT. V is TRBV26 and J is TRBJ1-4; no definite D call. The read falls 1 residue short of the CDR3 end, and the missing part is taken from the germline J gene. This CDR3 contains 13 residues. The germline V gene has CDR1 KGHPV and CDR2 FQNQEV (reference sequence). The V and J ends lost 2 bases and 5 bases respectively, with 6 bases between them.

About this clone itself: Gene names are the mouse ones. The read ends 1 residue shy of where the CDR3 ends; the end is completed using the germline J gene. This chain joins TRBV26 and TRBJ2-7; the D is unclear. From germline, CDR1 is KGHPV and CDR2 FQNQEV (reference sequence). Trimming took 6 bases from V and 2 from J, leaving 14 bases between them. This CDR3 spans 14 amino acids. This chain's CDR3 is CASSPTRQTYEQYF. The DNA read from the CDR3 is TGTGCCAGCAGCCCTACTCGACAAACCTATGAACAGTAC.

This clone was seen a handful of times. The germline and genes are mouse ones. Read coverage stops 1 residue before the CDR3 terminus; the germline J gene supplies the remainder. The genes are TRBV19 and TRBJ1-3; the D gene is possibly TRBD1 (5 bases). This CDR3 has 14 residues. V shed 4 bases and J shed 2 bases, with 10 bases lying between them. In germline, CDR1 is FNHDT, CDR2 SITEND (reference sequence). CDR3 region: CASSPSRAGNTLYF. The part of the CDR3 DNA that was read is TGTGCCAGCAGTCCCAGCAGGGCTGGAAATACGCTCTAT.

In the case of this clone: Gene names denote mouse genes. Read data end 1 residue before the CDR3 end; the end is taken from the germline J gene. The chain uses TRBV26 and TRBJ2-2; D remains unclear. CDR3 length: 12 residues. CDR1 and CDR2 (germline): KGHPV, FQNQEV (reference sequence). The V end was cut by 7 bases, the J end by 0 bases, with 3 bases between. CDR3 region: CASTANTGQLYF. The sequenced CDR3 bases are TGTGCCAGCACGGCAAACACCGGGCAGCTCTAC. Supplemented by reference TRBV26 and TRBJ2-2, the full variable domain reads NSKVIQTPRYLVKGQGQKAKMRCIPEKGHPVVFWYQQNKNNEFKFLINFQNQEVLQQIDMTEKRFSAECPSNSPCSLEIQSSEAGDSALYLCASTANTGQLYFGEGSKLTVL.

This clone was observed a handful of times. The gene symbols are mouse symbols. The read comes to an end 1 residue before the CDR3 does, leaving the germline J gene to fill in the end. J is TRBJ2-2 and V is TRBV24; tentative D call: TRBD1 (5 bases). The V end was cut by 2 bases, the J end by 4 bases, with 8 bases between. Germline V CDR1 and CDR2: KGHTA, FRNEEI. CDR3 length: 14 residues. The CDR3 bases that were read are TGTGCCAGCAGTCTGCGACAGTCCACCGGGCAGCTCTAC. Protein sequence: CASSLRQSTGQLY. The entire CDR3 protein reads CASSLRQSTGQLYF.

Note on this clone: Gene names are the mouse ones. Incomplete CDR3 DNA: TGTGCCAGCGGTGATCGTCAGACTAGTGCAGAAACGCTGTAT. Its translation is CASGDRQTSAETLY. The CDR3 in its entirety is CASGDRQTSAETLYF. V gene TRBV13-2 combines with J gene TRBJ2-3; D unresolved. The CDR3 end falls 1 residue outside the read, so it is completed with the germline J gene. The length of the CDR3 is 15 residues. Trimming left V 1 base short and J 0 bases short, with 9 bases between. Germline loops: CDR1 NNHNN, CDR2 SYGAGS (reference sequence).

This clone occurred a few times. The germline and genes are mouse ones. Read coverage stops 1 residue before the CDR3 terminus; the germline J gene supplies the remainder. The genes are TRBV26 and TRBJ1-3; D ambiguous. V gave up 4 bases and J gave up 0 bases, with 7 bases separating them. The CDR3 totals 14 residues. Per germline, CDR1 KGHPV and CDR2 FQNQEV (reference sequence). The chain's CDR3 is CASSPDISGNTLYF. The part of the CDR3 DNA that was read is TGTGCCAGCAGTCCAGACATTTCTGGAAATACGCTCTAT.

In the case of this clone: Gene names and germline match the mouse. The sequenced fragment ends 1 residue before the CDR3 boundary, so the rest is inferred from the germline J gene. The chain recombines TRBV26 with TRBJ1-5; 7 nucleotides line up with TRBD1. The germline CDR1 and CDR2 sequences are KGHPV and FQNQEV (reference sequence). There are 15 residues in the CDR3. V trimming: 2 bases; J trimming: 3 bases; junction bases outside the gene matches: 4. CDR3 DNA (partial): TGTGCCAGCAGTCTGCCACAGGGGAGCAACCAGGCTCCGCTT. This translates into CASSLPQGSNQAPL. The entire CDR3 reads CASSLPQGSNQAPLF.

With respect to this clone: Gene labels here are mouse ones. The CDR3: CASSLGGRDTQYF. The CDR3 bases that were read are TGTGCCAGCAGTCTGGGGGGGCGCGACACCCAGTAC. V gene TRBV26 combines with J gene TRBJ2-5; the D gene is possibly TRBD2 (7 bases). The CDR3 extends 1 residue past the end of the read, so its final part is completed from the germline J gene. The germline V gene has CDR1 KGHPV and CDR2 FQNQEV (reference sequence). This CDR3 comprises 13 residues. V was trimmed by 2 bases and J by 6 bases, leaving 9 bases between them.

On this clone: Each gene name is a mouse one. The CDR3: CASSGGTGGAETLYF. The CDR3 bases that were read are TGTGCCAGCAGTGGCGGGACTGGGGGAGCAGAAACGCTGTAT. This chain links TRBV13-1 with TRBJ2-3; 11 nucleotides line up with TRBD2. The CDR3 end falls 1 residue outside the read, so it is completed with the germline J gene. The CDR3 contains 15 residues. Germline-derived CDR1 and CDR2 are NSHNY and SYGAGN. V lost 3 bases and J lost 3; bases outside the gene matches: 3.